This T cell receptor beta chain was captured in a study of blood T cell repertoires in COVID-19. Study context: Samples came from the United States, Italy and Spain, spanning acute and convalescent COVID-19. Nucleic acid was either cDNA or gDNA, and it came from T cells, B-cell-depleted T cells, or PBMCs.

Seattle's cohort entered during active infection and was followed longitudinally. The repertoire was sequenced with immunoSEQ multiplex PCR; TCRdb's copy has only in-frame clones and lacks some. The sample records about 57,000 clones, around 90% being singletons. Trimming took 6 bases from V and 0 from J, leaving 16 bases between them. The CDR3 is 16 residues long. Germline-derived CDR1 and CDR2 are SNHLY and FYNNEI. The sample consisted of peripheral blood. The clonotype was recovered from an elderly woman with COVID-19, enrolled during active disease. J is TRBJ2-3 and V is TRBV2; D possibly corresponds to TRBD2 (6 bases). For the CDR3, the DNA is TGTGCCAGCAGGCCCGAGGGAGGATTAAGCACAGATACGCAGTATTTT. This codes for CASRPEGGLSTDTQYF.